This TCR beta chain originates from a study of blood T cell repertoires in COVID-19. Study in general: Samples taken during acute and convalescent COVID-19 were collected in the United States, Italy and Spain. Sample material is recorded as cDNA or gDNA derived from T cells, B-cell-depleted T cells, or PBMCs.

By share, this clone ranks as medium-sized (0.01 to 0.1%). Looked up from germline, CDR1 is SEHNR and CDR2 is FQNEAQ (reference sequence). The CDR3 consists of 15 residues. The ends lost 4 bases at V and 4 bases at J; junction bases unmatched: 7. Sequenced by immunoSEQ multiplex PCR; TCRdb stores in-frame clones only, minus some. The sample yields roughly 100,000 clones, 91% seen once. The sequencing input was peripheral blood. This receptor was obtained from a man aged 50-60 years with acute or convalescent COVID-19. V and J are TRBV7-9 and TRBJ2-7; TRBD1 agrees at 10 bases. The CDR3 protein is CASSSRDRGRYEQYF. The DNA of the CDR3 is TGTGCCAGCAGCTCCAGGGACAGGGGAAGGTACGAGCAGTACTTC.